The text below deals with one T cell receptor beta chain. Germline CDR1 SEHNR, CDR2 FQNEAQ (reference sequence). V shed 5 bases and J 0 bases; nucleotides not matched to a gene: 5. This CDR3 contains 16 residues. The data belong to a study of blood T cell repertoires in COVID-19. Study context: In each case, the material was cDNA or gDNA derived from T cells, B-cell-depleted T cells, or PBMCs.

Clones were read by immunoSEQ multiplex PCR, and TCRdb kept only the in-frame ones, dropping some. The table has about 200,000 clones, approximately 80% seen once. Residents of about two dozen US areas, aged about 18 to 89 years, made up the participants. Sample: PBMCs or T cells enriched from blood (not recorded which). The V and J genes are TRBV7-9 and TRBJ2-1, with 9 bases matching TRBD2. This TCR derives from a middle-aged man who had recovered from COVID-19. The chain's CDR3 is CASSPLAGSSYNEQFF. The CDR3 DNA reads TGTGCCAGCAGCCCTCTAGCGGGGAGCTCCTACAATGAGCAGTTCTTC.